This T cell receptor beta chain was recorded in a study of brain T cells in children with intractable seizures (dated by TCRdb to about 2021). Context from the whole study: As a first screen for immune gene transcripts, resected brain tissue from a few dozen pediatric epilepsy surgery cases was run on a NanoString immunology panel. Among the approximately twelve selected surgery cases, pre-surgery blood was additionally sequenced for eight, leaving four cases with brain tissue only.

This specimen's time point label, interpreted: resected brain tissue, or blood drawn just prior to surgery. Surgery cases with the highest brain T cell transcript signatures were selected for TCR beta chain sequencing of brain tissue and, where available, blood. Before surgery, the patients had been given at least one anti-epileptic drug. The TCR-sequenced patients were children whose drug-resistant epilepsy was caused by tuberous sclerosis complex, focal cortical dysplasia, Rasmussen encephalitis or hemimegalencephaly. Blood samples were drawn just before the epilepsy surgery. The Monarch genomic DNA purification kit was used to extract bulk genomic DNA from unsorted brain tissue and from whole blood. Here is what the overall study found, with its caveats: Viral specificity was inferred only from CDR3 sequence similarity, and patients' HCMV serostatus was unknown. Sequencing depth differed between pre- and post-surgery blood, so clones missing from the pre-surgery sample may reflect undersampling.

The CDR3 spans 15 residues, from the cysteine through the phenylalanine. Here the CDR3 DNA is all that survives: 45 bases in frame from base 1. CDR1 and CDR2 are drawn from the germline V gene: LGHNA, YSLEER. Between the V and J ends, shortened by 0 bases and 6 bases respectively, the junction contains 14 bases. As regards this clone: Which antigen it targets is not known. Within one base of it there is no much larger clone, and no base qualities were kept.

The immunoSEQ assay was applied to genomic DNA to generate the TCR beta chain sequences. The source study handled its data this way. CDR3 sequences that did not begin with the conserved framework cysteine at position 104 were removed manually. Clonality was calculated as one minus the normalized Shannon's Diversity Index, with values ranging from 0 (maximal diversity) to 1 (oligoclonal). Differences in the frequency of the same CDR3 between samples, such as brain versus blood, were assessed with chi-squared comparison-of-proportions tests. Public clonotypes were found through immuneACCESS searches, while the VDJdb browser was used to judge similarity to known antiviral clonotypes. What TCRdb holds here is the immuneACCESS table cut down to in-frame rearrangements. Part of the clones is not present; checked against another copy, under half of the missing clones reflect an unresolved V gene, and the others are unexplained. Clone size and the V and J calls come from that table; the DNA yielded D and trimming. A total of 100,000 to 120,000 clones appear in this sample, 85% to 95% of them only once. The top ten clonotypes cover 3.8% of the sample.

The V and J segments used are TRBV4-3 and TRBJ1-1; TRBD1 is a possible D gene, resting on 6 matching bases. The TCR sequence derives from a boy under two years old with hemimegalencephaly and intractable seizures. The sequencing used peripheral blood, collected at surgery. The nucleotide sequence is TGCGCCAGCAGCCAAGATAGCGGACCAGGGGCTGAAGCTTTCTTT. This is translated as CASSQDSGPGAEAFF.